Presented here are 20 T cell receptor beta chains from one specimen sequenced in a study of T cell clones after liver transplantation. Data came from immunoSEQ multiplex PCR; TCRdb stores just in-frame clones and leaves some out. The sample yields more than 95,000 clones, about 86% seen once. The sample here was CD4+ T cells from blood, taken approximately 4 years after liver transplant. Receptors were obtained from a human patient who received a liver transplant. Some T cells may be provided by the graft donor.

The V gene is TRBV7-2, the J gene TRBJ2-5; no firm D call. The V and J ends lost 5 bases and 1 base respectively, with 14 bases between them. Per germline, CDR1 SGHTA and CDR2 FQGNSA. The CDR3 runs to 15 residues. The CDR3 is CASSATLLAQETQYF. In nucleotides, the CDR3 is TGTGCCAGCAGCGCCACATTATTAGCCCAAGAGACCCAGTACTTC.

The J gene is TRBJ2-7, the V gene TRBV7-6; 9 bases align to TRBD2. Germline CDR1 is SGHVS and CDR2 is FNYEAQ. This CDR3 is built from 17 residues. The junction had 10 bases not matched to a gene; V was cut back by 1 base and J by 3 bases. The DNA for the CDR3 is TGTGCCAGCAGCTTAGGTTCGGCGGGGGGGCTGGGCTACGAGCAGTACTTC. Its protein is CASSLGSAGGLGYEQYF. The variable domain in full, completed from reference TRBV7-6 and TRBJ2-7, reads GAGVSQSPRYKVTKRGQDVALRCDPISGHVSLYWYRQALGQGPEFLTYFNYEAQQDKSGLPNDRFSAERPEGSISTLTIQRTEQRDSAMYRCASSLGSAGGLGYEQYFGPGTRLTVT.

This CDR3 reads CASSLVPFSQFF. The CDR3 nucleotides are TGTGCCAGCAGCTTAGTCCCTTTTAGCCAGTTCTTC. The chain joins TRBV7-2 to TRBJ2-1; D is uncertain. This CDR3 contains 12 residues. Germline CDR1 SGHTA, CDR2 FQGNSA. V was trimmed by 1 base and J by 13 bases, leaving 11 bases between them.

The chain has TRBV6-1 and TRBJ1-5; 7 nucleotides line up with TRBD1. Per the germline V gene, CDR1 is MNHNS and CDR2 is SASEGT. The V segment lost 4 bases and the J segment 3 bases; nucleotides outside the gene matches: 6. This CDR3 comprises 15 residues. This CDR3 is CASSVRQGYNQPQHF. The CDR3 DNA is TGTGCCAGCAGTGTTCGACAGGGTTACAATCAGCCCCAGCATTTT.

The chain employs TRBV4-3 and TRBJ1-1; perhaps TRBD1 as D (5 bases). The CDR3 is made up of 15 amino acids. CDR1 is LGHNA, CDR2 YSLEER, per germline. V dropped 1 base and J dropped 1 base, with 10 bases sitting between them. The CDR3 loop reads CASSQAQGGNTEAFF. In DNA form, the CDR3 reads TGCGCCAGCAGCCAAGCCCAGGGAGGGAACACTGAAGCTTTCTTT.

Written as DNA, the CDR3 is TGTGCCAGTAGTGCCATAGAAGTAAATAGGCTGTTTTTT. Translated, it gives CASSAIEVNRLFF. V gene TRBV19 combines with J gene TRBJ1-4; D ambiguous. Germline-derived CDR1 and CDR2 are LNHDA and SQIVND (reference sequence). Trimming pared 5 bases from V and 14 bases from J, leaving 18 bases between. This CDR3 spans 13 amino acids.

The chain is built from TRBV19 and TRBJ1-5; the D is unclear. Trimming took 3 bases from V and 2 from J, leaving 17 bases between them. Germline assignment: CDR1 LNHDA and CDR2 SQIVND (reference sequence). The CDR3 loop spans 17 amino acids. The CDR3 is CASSMGGMLMGNQPQHF. The CDR3, as DNA: TGTGCCAGTAGTATGGGCGGCATGCTCATGGGCAATCAGCCCCAGCATTTT. The full variable domain, in which reference TRBV19 and TRBJ1-5 provide the parts outside the CDR3, is DGGITQSPKYLFRKEGQNVTLSCEQNLNHDAMYWYRQDPGQGLRLIYYSQIVNDFQKGDIAEGYSVSREKKESFPLTVTSAQKNPTAFYLCASSMGGMLMGNQPQHFGDGTRLSIL.

The V call is TRBV7-9, the J call TRBJ2-3, with 10 bases fitting TRBD2. This CDR3 is built from 16 residues. Germline V gene data show CDR1 as SEHNR and CDR2 as FQNEAQ (reference sequence). J was trimmed by 0 bases and V by 3 bases; bases with no gene match: 3. Written as DNA, the CDR3 is TGTGCCAGCAGCTTCTCACTAGCGGGAAGCACAGATACGCAGTATTTT. Amino acids: CASSFSLAGSTDTQYF.

The chain links TRBV5-1 to TRBJ1-1, with a tentative D call TRBD1 (5 bases). There are 14 residues in the CDR3. CDR1 and CDR2 from the germline V gene are SGHRS and YFSETQ. The V end lost 3 bases, the J end lost 1 base, and 10 bases lay between the germline ends. The CDR3 sequence: CASSWTTGNTEAFF. The DNA for the CDR3 is TGCGCCAGCAGCTGGACTACAGGGAACACTGAAGCTTTCTTT.

The chain couples TRBV19 to TRBJ1-2, with D possibly TRBD1 on 5 matching bases. The V and J ends lost 3 bases and 5 bases respectively, with 16 bases between them. Germline lookup yields CDR1 LNHDA and CDR2 SQIVND (reference sequence). CDR3 size: 15 residues. The CDR3 reads CASSMEQKGSYGYTF. The CDR3 nucleotides are TGTGCCAGTAGTATGGAGCAGAAGGGGTCATATGGCTACACCTTC. The complete variable domain, with remaining parts taken from reference TRBV19 and TRBJ1-2, reads DGGITQSPKYLFRKEGQNVTLSCEQNLNHDAMYWYRQDPGQGLRLIYYSQIVNDFQKGDIAEGYSVSREKKESFPLTVTSAQKNPTAFYLCASSMEQKGSYGYTFGSGTRLTVV.

V and J are TRBV18 and TRBJ2-5, with D maybe TRBD1 (7 bases). The length of the CDR3 is 17 residues. CDR1 and CDR2 from the germline V gene are KGHSH and LQKENI. Trimming left V 5 bases short and J 5 bases short, with 24 bases between. CDR3 nucleotides: TGTGCCAGCTCATCGGAGACAGGGCGTGAAGGGGGGGAGACCCAGTACTTC. Residues: CASSSETGREGGETQYF.

J is TRBJ1-2 and V is TRBV6-5; D not resolved. The germline V gene has CDR1 MNHEY and CDR2 SVGAGI. The V end lost 5 bases, the J end lost 4 bases, and 8 bases lay between the germline ends. This CDR3 contains 12 residues. CDR3 in amino acids: CASSPVSYGYTF. The CDR3 DNA reads as TGTGCCAGCAGTCCTGTTTCCTATGGCTACACCTTC.

The genes are TRBV7-3 and TRBJ2-6; D unclear. The CDR3 has 14 amino acids. The germline V gene has CDR1 SGHTA and CDR2 FQGTGA. V was clipped by 3 bases and J by 0 bases, with 3 bases between them. The CDR3 is CASSFISGANVLTF. The CDR3 DNA reads as TGTGCCAGCAGCTTTATCTCTGGGGCCAACGTCCTGACTTTC.

The chain combines TRBV6-1 with TRBJ2-3; D is undetermined. The CDR3 totals 11 residues. Germline CDR1 MNHNS, CDR2 SASEGT. Between the trimmed V and J ends, which lost 6 bases and 5 bases, there was a span of 6 bases. The CDR3 is CASRRVDTQYF. In DNA form, the CDR3 reads TGTGCCAGCAGAAGGGTAGATACGCAGTATTTT.

The chain is built from TRBV30 and TRBJ2-1; 11 nucleotides agree with TRBD2. Unmatched junction bases numbered 9, after V lost 5 bases and J lost 9 bases. CDR1 and CDR2 from the germline V gene are GTSNPN and SVGIG (reference sequence). This CDR3 has 14 amino acids. This CDR3 is CAWVALAGGREQFF. DNA of the CDR3: TGTGCCTGGGTCGCGCTAGCGGGAGGACGTGAGCAGTTCTTC. The full variable domain, in which reference TRBV30 and TRBJ2-1 provide the parts outside the CDR3, is SQTIHQWPATLVQPVGSPLSLECTVEGTSNPNLYWYRQAAGRGLQLLFYSVGIGQISSEVPQNLSASRPQDRQFILSSKKLLLSDSGFYLCAWVALAGGREQFFGPGTRLTVL.

Regarding this clone: Its ends do not fully match the called genes, so a read error is possible. This chain connects TRBV28 to TRBJ1-4, with D unclear. This CDR3 is built from 15 residues. Germline assignment: CDR1 MDHEN and CDR2 SYDVKM. Written as DNA, the CDR3 is TGTGCCAGCAGGTTATGGATCCAGGAGAATGAAAAACTGTTTTTT. Its protein is CASRLWIQENEKLFF. Supplemented by reference TRBV28 and TRBJ1-4, the full variable domain reads DVKVTQSSRYLVKRTGEKVFLECVQDMDHENMFWYRQDPGLGLRLIYFSYDVKMKEKGDIPEGYSVSREKKERFSLILESASTNQTSMYLCASRLWIQENEKLFFGSGTQLSVL.

V is TRBV7-6 and J is TRBJ1-6; perhaps TRBD1 as D (5 bases). Trimming stripped 1 base from V and 6 bases from J, with 13 bases between. The CDR3 is 16 residues long. Germline loops: CDR1 SGHVS, CDR2 FNYEAQ. The CDR3 nucleotides are TGTGCCAGCAGCTTAGTGGCAGGGATACGTAATTCACCCCTCCACTTT. Its translation: CASSLVAGIRNSPLHF.

The J gene is TRBJ2-2, the V gene TRBV9, with D possibly TRBD1 on 5 matching bases. The V gene's germline CDR1 is SGDLS and CDR2 YYNGEE. With 4 bases removed from V and 1 base from J, the gap between germline ends came to 8 bases. The CDR3 runs to 14 residues. The CDR3 spells CASSPQGNTGELFF. The DNA for the CDR3 is TGTGCCAGCAGCCCGCAGGGGAACACCGGGGAGCTGTTTTTT.

In DNA, the CDR3 is TGTGCCAGCAGTGAATTGGCCAGGGCGAACTATGGCTACACCTTC. Its protein is CASSELARANYGYTF. The chain is built from TRBV6-1 and TRBJ1-2; D possibly corresponds to TRBD1 (5 bases). Germline CDR1 reads MNHNS; CDR2 reads SASEGT. Trimming left V 2 bases short and J 2 bases short, with 12 bases between. The CDR3 is 15 amino acids.

V and J are TRBV6-6 and TRBJ2-3, with D maybe TRBD1 (5 bases). Trimming left V 7 bases short and J 5 bases short, with 19 bases between. The CDR3 runs to 15 residues. Germline lookup yields CDR1 MNHNY and CDR2 SVGAGI (reference sequence). CDR3 nucleotide sequence: TGTGCCAGCACCCTTAGGCCCCGTAGGGGAGATACGCAGTATTTT. Translation: CASTLRPRRGDTQYF.